Sequencing of this T cell receptor beta chain was carried out in a study of blood T cell repertoires in COVID-19 (TCRdb year 2020). Regarding the study in general: Samples from collaborators originated in the United States, Italy and Spain and spanned both the acute and convalescent phases of COVID-19. Samples were obtained from the ongoing ImmuneRACE study (first 160 participants) and from about 1,300 subjects provided by 6 global collaborators. Deeply sampled blood TCRbeta repertoires from subjects exposed to, actively infected with, or recovered from COVID-19 were included in the dataset. The repertoires were released in a freely available public database intended as a resource for research on the immune response to SARS-CoV-2. Nearly every sample came with metadata listing a de-identified subject ID, COVID-19 status, age in years and sex. Where available, HLA class I and class II types were taken from metadata supplied by the sample provider and were not determined by assay-based typing. The prospective study material was composed of cDNA or gDNA derived from T cells, B-cell-depleted T cells, or PBMCs. Points the paper makes about the study in general: The amount of clinical and demographic metadata varied by source and participant and was provided uncurated.

A word on this clone: Its antigen is unknown. No clone much larger than this one lies a single base away; base qualities are absent.

From a lookup of the germline V gene, CDR1 and CDR2 are MGHDK and SYGVNS. The germline V and J ends show losses of 6 bases and 5 bases respectively, and no gene match explains 3 bases of the junction. The CDR3 holds 12 amino acids from the cysteine to the phenylalanine. Just the 36-base CDR3 DNA is kept, in frame starting at base 1. At one collaborating source in Seattle, patients were enrolled during active infection and were followed longitudinally through the course of disease. Collaborating institutions collected whole blood in K2EDTA tubes following their own protocols. For TCRbeta analysis, collaborators shipped samples in one of three forms: frozen whole blood, isolated PBMCs, or DNA extracted from either of those sample types. TCRbeta CDR3 regions were amplified from genomic DNA using the immunoSEQ Assay, a bias-controlled multiplex PCR. Per the authors' processing: The number of nucleated cells in each sample was estimated from the amplification of reference gene primers within the assay. To quantify the absolute abundance of each unique TCRbeta CDR3 rearrangement, sequence reads were collapsed and filtered. For each sample, productive Simpson clonality was calculated as the square root of Simpson's diversity index over productive rearrangements. TCRdb holds this immuneACCESS table with in-frame rearrangements only. Some clones are missing; in checked studies, unresolved V genes explain under half, and the rest has no known cause. V and J calls and clone size are those listed in that table; D and trimming were worked out from the DNA. This sample lists 300,000 to 400,000 clones; 85% to 90% were detected once. The ten most abundant clones make up under 3% of the sample.

The sequence was obtained from a woman aged 25 to 39 with COVID-19, enrolled during active disease. The rearrangement joined TRBV25-1 to TRBJ1-1; a stretch of 7 junction bases matches TRBD1. Sequenced material: peripheral blood. For the CDR3, the sequence is CASRQGWTEAFF. Read as DNA, the sequence is TGTGCCAGCAGACAGGGGTGGACTGAAGCTTTCTTT.